What follows describes a single T cell receptor (beta chain). Its antigen remains unknown. This sample is drawn from a study of Ad26.COV2.S vaccination and SARS-CoV-2 variants. The study, taken as a whole, reports: Spike-specific CD8+ and CD4+ T cell responses reportedly showed substantial breadth after vaccination.

Libraries were prepared by immunoSEQ multiplex PCR; TCRdb keeps only in-frame clonotypes and omits some of them. The profile covers just over 350,000 clones, with about 91% appearing a single time and roughly 3.9% taken by the ten largest. Looked up from germline, CDR1 is LGHDT and CDR2 is YNNKEL (reference sequence). The CDR3 runs 20 residues. Trimming removed 5 bases from V and 7 bases from J, with 33 bases in between. This clonotype was sampled from a human donor who had recovered from COVID-19. V is TRBV3-1 (or the pseudogene TRBV3-2) and J is TRBJ1-3; D perhaps matches TRBD1 (6 bases). Sequenced material: peripheral blood, taken after recovery from COVID-19. CDR3 bases: TGTGCCAGCAGCAACAGGGACTTACAACTTAGAAATCCTCGACGGAACACCATATATTTT. Its protein product is CASSNRDLQLRNPRRNTIYF.